The clone carrying this T cell receptor (beta chain) turned up a few times. The target antigen is unknown. V was shortened by 5 bases and J by 2 bases, with 20 bases between the two germline ends. Per germline, CDR1 SEHNR and CDR2 FQNEAQ (reference sequence). The length of the CDR3 is 17 residues. These data are taken from a study of long-term antiretroviral therapy in people with HIV. Findings and caveats of the study: Transplant donor controls retained higher diversity, though diversity increased after ART.

Every one of the donors gave at least one pre-ART PBMC sample and at least two post-ART PBMC samples. Sequencing used immunoSEQ v3.0 at survey level. Only in-frame clones appear in the TCRdb table, and some are missing; sequencing was by immunoSEQ multiplex PCR. The table has 35,000 to 40,000 clones, 80% seen once. This material consisted of unsorted PBMCs, taken 1.5 years after starting antiretroviral therapy. The TCR sequence derives from a man between 18 and 29 years old with HIV. The rearrangement joins TRBV7-9 to TRBJ2-3, with D tentatively TRBD2 (6 bases). In nucleotides, the CDR3 is TGTGCCAGCAGCACCCCGTGGGGGGAGGAGGTCACAGATACGCAGTATTTT. It specifies CASSTPWGEEVTDTQYF.